A selection of T cell receptor beta chains follows, all from one sample in a study of blood T cell repertoires in COVID-19. Sequencing was performed with immunoSEQ multiplex PCR; in TCRdb, only in-frame clones are kept and a portion is missing. The data contain 150,000 to 200,000 clones, around 88% of them singletons. Sequenced sample: PBMCs or T cells enriched from blood (not recorded which). These receptors came from a woman under 40 who had recovered from COVID-19. CDR3s include the opening cysteine and the closing phenylalanine or tryptophan. A D gene is named only where the DNA matches it firmly. Rows give clone size only sometimes, using once, few, many, or a class for an expanded clone.

v_call	j_call	d_call	clone_size	cdr3_nt	cdr3_aa
TRBV6-2/TRBV6-3	TRBJ2-1	TRBD1	.	TGTGCCAGCAGTTACGGACAGGGGGCCGTGGATGAGCAGTTCTTC	CASSYGQGAVDEQFF
TRBV6-5	TRBJ2-3	.	.	TGTGCCAGCAGGGGGGGAACAGTTTCAGATACGCAGTATTTT	CASRGGTVSDTQYF
TRBV28	TRBJ2-1	TRBD2	.	TGTGCCAGCACCAGTCCGGGACTAGCGGACTACAATGAGCAGTTCTTC	CASTSPGLADYNEQFF
TRBV7-2	TRBJ2-3	TRBD2	.	TGTGCCAGCAGCTCCCGACTAGCGCAACGAGCAGATACGCAGTATTTT	CASSSRLAQRADTQYF
TRBV5-5	TRBJ1-1	.	.	TGTGCCAGCAGCTTGGATCCTGGAGAGAACACTGAAGCTTTCTTT	CASSLDPGENTEAFF
TRBV27	TRBJ2-7	.	once	TGTGCCAGCAGCCCCTACGACAGGACCTACGAGCAGTACTTC	CASSPYDRTYEQYF
TRBV28	TRBJ2-2	TRBD2	once	TGTGCCAGCAGTTTCGTACTAGCGGACACCGGGGAGCTGTTTTTT	CASSFVLADTGELFF
TRBV7-9	TRBJ1-6	.	.	TGTGCCAGCAGCTCTAGCAGGGGATGGCTGCATAATTCACCCCTCCACTTT	CASSSSRGWLHNSPLHF
TRBV29-1	TRBJ2-5	TRBD1	.	TGCAGCGTTGATAGGGGGCGAGAGACCCAGTACTTC	CSVDRGRETQYF
TRBV14	TRBJ2-7	.	.	TGTGCCAGCAGCCAAGACAGAAGCGGGCAGTACTTC	CASSQDRSGQYF
TRBV7-6	TRBJ1-6	.	.	TGTGCCAGCAGCTTAGAGCAGGGTGGTAATTCACCCCTCCACTTT	CASSLEQGGNSPLHF
TRBV19	TRBJ2-7	TRBD2	.	TGTGCCGGTATAGCGGGAGGGCCAACAAATTCCTACGAGCAGTACTTC	CAGIAGGPTNSYEQYF
TRBV19	TRBJ2-5	TRBD2	.	TGTGCCAGTAGTATAGGCGGGAGTGGCGTGGAGACCCAGTACTTC	CASSIGGSGVETQYF
TRBV6-5	TRBJ2-7	.	.	TGTGCCAGCTCCGGCAGGGCGTCCTACGAGCAGTACTTC	CASSGRASYEQYF
TRBV2	TRBJ2-3	TRBD2	.	TGTGCCAGCAGGATGACTAGCGGGATGACAGATACGCAGTATTTT	CASRMTSGMTDTQYF
TRBV18	TRBJ2-3	TRBD1	few	TGTGCCAGCTCACCAGGGACAGAAATCACAGATACGCAGTATTTT	CASSPGTEITDTQYF
TRBV10-3	TRBJ2-5	.	.	TGTGCCATCAGTGAGTCAGGGGGAGGGCCACAAGAGACCCAGTACTTC	CAISESGGGPQETQYF
TRBV18	TRBJ2-7	TRBD1	.	TGTGCCAGCTCATTTCGACAGGGGGACGAGCAGTACTTC	CASSFRQGDEQYF
TRBV18	TRBJ2-7	.	.	TGTGCCAGCTCACCAGGAGGGCTTGAGCAGTACTTC	CASSPGGLEQYF
TRBV5-4	TRBJ1-5	TRBD1	.	TGTGCCAGCAGCTCCCAGCCGGCAGGGGGTCAGCCCCAGCATTTT	CASSSQPAGGQPQHF
TRBV7-8	TRBJ2-7	.	.	TGTGCCAGCAGCATCACTAGCTCGTACGAGCAGTACTTC	CASSITSSYEQYF
TRBV7-2	TRBJ2-4	TRBD2	.	TGTGCCAGCAGCTCCGTTTTAGCGGGAGTCGGCATTCAGTACTTC	CASSSVLAGVGIQYF
TRBV10-1	TRBJ2-1	TRBD2	.	TGCGCCAGCAGTGAGTCGTTTACTAGCGGGACCCATGAGCAGTTCTTC	CASSESFTSGTHEQFF
TRBV7-6	TRBJ2-1	TRBD2	.	TGTGCCAGCAGACCCATGGGACTAGCGGGAGGGCCTGAATCCGATGAGCAGTTCTTC	CASRPMGLAGGPESDEQFF
TRBV11-2	TRBJ1-2	TRBD1	few	TGTGCCAGCAGCCCCGGGACAGGGGGCTTTAATGGCTACACCTTC	CASSPGTGGFNGYTF
TRBV5-1	TRBJ2-7	.	.	TGCGCCAGCAGCTCAGGTACAGGGTGGTTGGACGAGCAGTACTTC	CASSSGTGWLDEQYF
TRBV25-1	TRBJ1-2	TRBD1	once	TGTGCCAGCAGTGAACCCACGGGCAGGGGGCTAGGCTACACCTTC	CASSEPTGRGLGYTF
TRBV7-8	TRBJ1-1	TRBD1	.	TGTGCCAGCAGCTTAGGAGAAGAGGGCAGGGGGCGTCTTGGTGGCACTGAAGCTTTCTTT	CASSLGEEGRGRLGGTEAFF
TRBV7-8	TRBJ2-7	TRBD2	.	TGTGCCAGCAGAACGACTAGCGGGAGCGCATCCTACGAGCAGTACTTC	CASRTTSGSASYEQYF
TRBV28	TRBJ2-7	TRBD1	once	TGTGCCAGCGTCAGCTCCGAGGGGGCTAGGACCTCCTACGAGCAGTACTTC	CASVSSEGARTSYEQYF